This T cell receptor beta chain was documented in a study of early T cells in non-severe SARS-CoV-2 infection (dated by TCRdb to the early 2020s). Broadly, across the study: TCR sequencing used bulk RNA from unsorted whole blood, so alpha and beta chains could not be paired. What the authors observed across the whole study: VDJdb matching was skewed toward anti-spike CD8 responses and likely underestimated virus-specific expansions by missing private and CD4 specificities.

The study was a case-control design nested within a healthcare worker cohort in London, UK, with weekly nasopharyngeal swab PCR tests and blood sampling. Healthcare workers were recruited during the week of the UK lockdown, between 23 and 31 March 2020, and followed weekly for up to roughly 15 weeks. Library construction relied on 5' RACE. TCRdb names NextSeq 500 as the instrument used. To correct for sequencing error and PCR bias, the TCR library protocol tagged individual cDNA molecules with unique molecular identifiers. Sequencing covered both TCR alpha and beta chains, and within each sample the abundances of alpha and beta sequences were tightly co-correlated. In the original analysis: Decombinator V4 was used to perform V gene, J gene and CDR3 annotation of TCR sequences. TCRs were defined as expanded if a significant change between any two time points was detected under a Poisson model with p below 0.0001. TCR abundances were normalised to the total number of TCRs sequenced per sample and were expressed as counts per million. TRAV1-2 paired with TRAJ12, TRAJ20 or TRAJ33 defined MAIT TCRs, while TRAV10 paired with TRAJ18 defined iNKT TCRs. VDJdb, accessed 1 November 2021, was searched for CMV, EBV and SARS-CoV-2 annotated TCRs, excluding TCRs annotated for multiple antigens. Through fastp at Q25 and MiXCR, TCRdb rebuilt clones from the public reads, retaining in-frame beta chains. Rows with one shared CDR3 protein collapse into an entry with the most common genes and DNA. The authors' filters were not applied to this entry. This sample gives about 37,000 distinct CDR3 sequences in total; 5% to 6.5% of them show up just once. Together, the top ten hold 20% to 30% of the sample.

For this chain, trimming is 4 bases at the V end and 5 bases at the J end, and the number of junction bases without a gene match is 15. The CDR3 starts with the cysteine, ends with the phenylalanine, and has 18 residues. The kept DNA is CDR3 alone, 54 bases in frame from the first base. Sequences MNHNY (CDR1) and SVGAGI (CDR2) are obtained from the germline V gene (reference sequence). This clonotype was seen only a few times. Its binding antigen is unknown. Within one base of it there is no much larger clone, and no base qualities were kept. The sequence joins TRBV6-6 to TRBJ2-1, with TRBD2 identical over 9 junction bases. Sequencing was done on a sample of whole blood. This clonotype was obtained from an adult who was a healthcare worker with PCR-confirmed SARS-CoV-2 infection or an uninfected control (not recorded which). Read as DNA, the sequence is TGTGCCAGCAGTTCCTCGCGGGAGGGGGGAAAGTCACACAATGAGCAGTTCTTC. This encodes CASSSSREGGKSHNEQFF.